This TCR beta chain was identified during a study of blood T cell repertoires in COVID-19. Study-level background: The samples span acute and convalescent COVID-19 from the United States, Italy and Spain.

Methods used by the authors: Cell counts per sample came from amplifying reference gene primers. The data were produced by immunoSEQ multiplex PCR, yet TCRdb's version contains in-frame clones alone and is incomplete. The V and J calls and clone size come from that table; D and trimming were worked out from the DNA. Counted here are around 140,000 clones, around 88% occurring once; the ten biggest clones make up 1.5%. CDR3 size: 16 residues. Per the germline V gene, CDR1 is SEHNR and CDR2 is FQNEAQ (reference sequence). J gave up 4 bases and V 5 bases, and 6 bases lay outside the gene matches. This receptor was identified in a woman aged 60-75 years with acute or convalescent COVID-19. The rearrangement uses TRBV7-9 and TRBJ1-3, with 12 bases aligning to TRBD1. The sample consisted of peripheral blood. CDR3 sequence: CASSPSGTGGGNTIYF. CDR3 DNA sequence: TGTGCCAGCAGCCCCTCCGGGACAGGGGGCGGAAACACCATATATTTT.